The rows below give T cell receptor beta chains drawn from one sample of a study of OX40 agonist ivuxolimab in advanced cancers. Generated by immunoSEQ multiplex PCR, the TCRdb table keeps only in-frame clones and is missing some. The profile shows fewer than 40,000 clones, about 80% of them singletons. The specimen was CD4+ or CD8+ T cells sorted from blood, collected in a trial of the OX40 agonist ivuxolimab. The receptors come from an adult with an advanced solid tumor such as melanoma, head and neck, liver or kidney cancer. Both conserved end residues are part of each CDR3. The order of the fields is V gene, clone size, D gene, J gene, CDR3 protein, CDR3 DNA. The D gene is left open where the match is weak. Part of the rows lack a size; the others show once, few, many or a class for expanded clones.

v_call: TRBV12-5
clone_size: NA
d_call: TRBD2
j_call: TRBJ2-7
cdr3_aa: CASGLVDGGEQYF
cdr3_nt: TGTGCTAGTGGTTTGGTAGACGGGGGGGAGCAGTACTTC

v_call: TRBV13
clone_size: NA
d_call: TRBD1
j_call: TRBJ2-2
cdr3_aa: CASSFGDRSTGELFF
cdr3_nt: TGTGCCAGCAGCTTTGGGGACAGGTCTACCGGGGAGCTGTTTTTT

v_call: TRBV9
clone_size: NA
d_call: NA
j_call: TRBJ2-2
cdr3_aa: CASSVGLGAGELFF
cdr3_nt: TGTGCCAGCAGCGTAGGCCTGGGTGCCGGGGAGCTGTTTTTT

v_call: TRBV5-4
clone_size: NA
d_call: NA
j_call: TRBJ2-4
cdr3_aa: CASSLGAGTGKNIQYF
cdr3_nt: TGTGCCAGCAGCTTGGGGGCGGGTACAGGCAAAAACATTCAGTACTTC

v_call: TRBV27
clone_size: few
d_call: TRBD2
j_call: TRBJ2-5
cdr3_aa: CASGILGGRETQYF
cdr3_nt: TGTGCCAGCGGAATTCTGGGCGGGAGAGAGACCCAGTACTTC

v_call: TRBV5-1
clone_size: NA
d_call: NA
j_call: TRBJ2-7
cdr3_aa: CASSLEGTQRGEQYF
cdr3_nt: TGCGCCAGCAGCTTGGAAGGCACGCAGCGTGGCGAGCAGTACTTC

v_call: TRBV28
clone_size: once
d_call: NA
j_call: TRBJ1-5
cdr3_aa: CASSSWTNSNQPQHF
cdr3_nt: TGTGCCAGCAGTTCGTGGACAAATAGCAATCAGCCCCAGCATTTT

v_call: TRBV18
clone_size: NA
d_call: NA
j_call: TRBJ2-7
cdr3_aa: CATQPGVLSNEQYF
cdr3_nt: TGTGCCACCCAACCAGGGGTTTTGAGTAACGAGCAGTACTTC

v_call: TRBV7-3
clone_size: NA
d_call: TRBD2
j_call: TRBJ2-2
cdr3_aa: CASSLVPTSGTGELFF
cdr3_nt: TGTGCCAGCAGCTTAGTCCCGACTAGCGGCACCGGGGAGCTGTTTTTT

v_call: TRBV29-1
clone_size: NA
d_call: TRBD2
j_call: TRBJ2-5
cdr3_aa: CSVGLLRPGGFQETQYF
cdr3_nt: TGCAGCGTTGGTCTTCTTAGGCCGGGGGGGTTTCAAGAGACCCAGTACTTC

v_call: TRBV28
clone_size: NA
d_call: NA
j_call: TRBJ1-5
cdr3_aa: CASSQGFHQPQHF
cdr3_nt: TGTGCCAGCAGTCAGGGTTTTCATCAGCCCCAGCATTTT

v_call: TRBV5-6
clone_size: NA
d_call: NA
j_call: TRBJ2-7
cdr3_aa: CASSLEAAEIDIQNEQYF
cdr3_nt: TGTGCCAGCAGCTTGGAGGCGGCAGAGATAGATATCCAGAACGAGCAGTACTTC

v_call: TRBV5-6
clone_size: NA
d_call: TRBD1
j_call: TRBJ1-2
cdr3_aa: CASSSDRAANYGYTF
cdr3_nt: TGTGCCAGCAGCTCGGACAGGGCCGCAAACTATGGCTACACCTTC

v_call: TRBV15
clone_size: NA
d_call: NA
j_call: TRBJ1-1
cdr3_aa: CATSNGRNGVNTEAFF
cdr3_nt: TGTGCCACCAGCAATGGGAGGAATGGCGTGAACACTGAAGCTTTCTTT

v_call: TRBV9
clone_size: NA
d_call: NA
j_call: TRBJ2-3
cdr3_aa: CASSVGSGVSTDTQYF
cdr3_nt: TGTGCCAGCAGCGTAGGTTCAGGGGTTAGCACAGATACGCAGTATTTT

v_call: TRBV7-9
clone_size: NA
d_call: TRBD1
j_call: TRBJ1-1
cdr3_aa: CASHRGDTVSTEAFF
cdr3_nt: TGTGCCAGCCACAGGGGGGACACAGTTTCCACTGAAGCTTTCTTT

v_call: TRBV4-1
clone_size: NA
d_call: NA
j_call: TRBJ1-1
cdr3_aa: CASSQERNTEAFF
cdr3_nt: TGCGCCAGCAGCCAAGAGAGGAACACTGAAGCTTTCTTT

v_call: TRBV18
clone_size: NA
d_call: NA
j_call: TRBJ2-1
cdr3_aa: CASSPQTGLNEQFF
cdr3_nt: TGTGCCAGCTCCCCTCAAACCGGATTAAATGAGCAGTTCTTC

v_call: TRBV5-4
clone_size: NA
d_call: NA
j_call: TRBJ1-5
cdr3_aa: CASSQERGLGQPQHF
cdr3_nt: TGTGCCAGCAGCCAAGAGCGAGGATTGGGTCAGCCCCAGCATTTT

v_call: TRBV6-6
clone_size: NA
d_call: NA
j_call: TRBJ1-2
cdr3_aa: CASSYDVGGYTF
cdr3_nt: TGTGCCAGCAGTTACGACGTTGGGGGCTACACCTTC

v_call: TRBV9
clone_size: few
d_call: NA
j_call: TRBJ2-3
cdr3_aa: CASSVGGPF
cdr3_nt: TGTGCCAGCAGCGTCGGGGGCCCCTTT

v_call: TRBV19
clone_size: NA
d_call: TRBD2
j_call: TRBJ2-7
cdr3_aa: CASSIGGGTPYEQYF
cdr3_nt: TGTGCCAGTAGTATAGGGGGGGGGACCCCCTACGAGCAGTACTTC

v_call: TRBV7-9
clone_size: few
d_call: NA
j_call: TRBJ1-2
cdr3_aa: CASSKGTENYGYTF
cdr3_nt: TGTGCCAGCAGCAAAGGGACCGAGAACTATGGCTACACCTTC

v_call: TRBV5-1
clone_size: NA
d_call: NA
j_call: TRBJ1-4
cdr3_aa: CASSLDQGRGEKLFF
cdr3_nt: TGCGCCAGCAGCTTAGATCAGGGAAGGGGAGAAAAACTGTTTTTT

v_call: TRBV4-2
clone_size: NA
d_call: NA
j_call: TRBJ1-3
cdr3_aa: CASSPPRANTIYF
cdr3_nt: TGTGCCAGCAGCCCGCCGCGGGCAAACACCATATATTTT

v_call: TRBV6-5
clone_size: NA
d_call: NA
j_call: TRBJ1-4
cdr3_aa: CASSYDGGEKLFF
cdr3_nt: TGTGCCAGCAGTTACGACGGAGGAGAAAAACTGTTTTTT

v_call: TRBV12-5
clone_size: NA
d_call: TRBD2
j_call: TRBJ2-7
cdr3_aa: CASGLPKGGTGYEQYF
cdr3_nt: TGTGCTAGTGGTCTCCCGAAGGGAGGGACTGGCTACGAGCAGTACTTC

v_call: TRBV5-1
clone_size: once
d_call: TRBD1
j_call: TRBJ2-1
cdr3_aa: CASSLYGTGGNEQFF
cdr3_nt: TGCGCCAGCAGCTTATACGGGACAGGGGGGAATGAGCAGTTCTTC

v_call: TRBV6-5
clone_size: NA
d_call: TRBD1
j_call: TRBJ1-1
cdr3_aa: CASGNRGEKAFF
cdr3_nt: TGTGCCAGCGGGAACAGGGGAGAGAAAGCTTTCTTT

v_call: TRBV5-1
clone_size: NA
d_call: NA
j_call: TRBJ1-1
cdr3_aa: CASSLELRNTEAFF
cdr3_nt: TGCGCCAGCAGCTTGGAACTGAGGAACACTGAAGCTTTCTTT

v_call: TRBV5-8
clone_size: NA
d_call: NA
j_call: TRBJ1-1
cdr3_aa: CASSLDGRSRAFF
cdr3_nt: TGTGCCAGCAGCTTGGATGGGAGGAGTCGGGCTTTCTTT

v_call: TRBV18
clone_size: NA
d_call: TRBD1
j_call: TRBJ2-7
cdr3_aa: CASSPLAIPGQGVYEQYF
cdr3_nt: TGTGCCAGCTCACCACTTGCGATCCCGGGACAGGGGGTATACGAGCAGTACTTC

v_call: TRBV5-1
clone_size: NA
d_call: NA
j_call: TRBJ2-7
cdr3_aa: CASSLYTDSYEQYF
cdr3_nt: TGCGCCAGCAGCCTGTACACGGACTCCTACGAGCAGTACTTC

v_call: TRBV4-2
clone_size: NA
d_call: NA
j_call: TRBJ2-4
cdr3_aa: CASSQDAGNLAKNIQYF
cdr3_nt: TGTGCCAGCAGCCAAGATGCAGGGAACCTAGCCAAAAACATTCAGTACTTC

v_call: TRBV2
clone_size: NA
d_call: NA
j_call: TRBJ2-5
cdr3_aa: CASSVQETQYF
cdr3_nt: TGTGCCAGCAGTGTCCAAGAGACCCAGTACTTC

v_call: TRBV7-9
clone_size: NA
d_call: NA
j_call: TRBJ1-4
cdr3_aa: CASSFPGGNEKLFF
cdr3_nt: TGTGCCAGCAGCTTTCCGGGGGGTAATGAAAAACTGTTTTTT

v_call: TRBV12-5
clone_size: NA
d_call: TRBD1
j_call: TRBJ2-1
cdr3_aa: CASGRGQTLYNEQFF
cdr3_nt: TGTGCTAGTGGAAGGGGACAGACCCTCTACAATGAGCAGTTCTTC

v_call: TRBV14
clone_size: NA
d_call: NA
j_call: TRBJ2-5
cdr3_aa: CASSQGLGRTETQYF
cdr3_nt: TGTGCCAGCAGCCAAGGTTTGGGAAGAACCGAGACCCAGTACTTC

v_call: TRBV6-1
clone_size: NA
d_call: NA
j_call: TRBJ2-7
cdr3_aa: CASSQRSSYEQYF
cdr3_nt: TGTGCCAGCAGCCAGAGGAGCTCCTACGAGCAGTACTTC

v_call: TRBV27
clone_size: NA
d_call: NA
j_call: TRBJ2-7
cdr3_aa: CASSLKPGLYEQYF
cdr3_nt: TGTGCCAGCAGTTTGAAGCCGGGGCTTTACGAGCAGTACTTC